These 10 T cell receptor beta chains came from one sample sequenced in a study of T-cell memory formation after mild COVID-19. TCRdb itself ran the 5' RACE reads through MiXCR, one entry per CDR3 protein. The sample includes around 90,000 distinct CDR3 sequences, approximately 13% of them seen just once. The sample consisted of PBMCs or a T cell subset sorted from them (not recorded which). All receptors come from an adult woman who had mild COVID-19 (a few samples of this study predate the infection). Cell type and time point are not known.

This clonotype has only a few counts. This chain joins TRBV12-3 or TRBV12-4 and TRBJ2-7, with D possibly being TRBD1 (7 bases). CDR3 length equals 15 residues. Trimming removed 4 bases at V and 7 bases at J, with 20 bases between. The CDR3 nucleotides read TGTGCCAGCAGTTCCCGACAGGGTGTGGGGGGAGAGCAGTACTTC. Translated, it gives CASSSRQGVGGEQYF.

This chain uses TRBV5-1 with TRBJ1-1; D not resolved. V was trimmed by 0 bases and J by 1 base, leaving 16 bases between them. Germline CDR1 and CDR2: SGHRS and YFSETQ. This CDR3 is built from 17 residues. The CDR3 is CASSLVVADPPNTEAFF. CDR3 sequence (DNA): TGCGCCAGCAGCTTGGTGGTTGCCGACCCACCGAACACTGAAGCTTTCTTT.

This clonotype was found a few times. The genes are TRBV2 and TRBJ1-3; TRBD1 matches at 8 bases. The V gene end was trimmed by 0 bases and the J gene end by 4 bases; junction bases not matched to a gene: 17. This CDR3 is built from 20 residues. The germline CDR1 and CDR2 sequences are SNHLY and FYNNEI. CDR3 bases: TGTGCCAGCAGTGAAGCGCTTCTATCAGGGTCAGGGGGCATCGGAAACACCATATATTTT. Protein: CASSEALLSGSGGIGNTIYF. Using reference TRBV2 and TRBJ1-3 for the parts outside the CDR3, the full variable domain is EPEVTQTPSHQVTQMGQEVILRCVPISNHLYFYWYRQILGQKVEFLVSFYNNEISEKSEIFDDQFSVERPDGSNFTLKIRSTKLEDSAMYFCASSEALLSGSGGIGNTIYFGEGSWLTVV.

V and J are TRBV7-2 and TRBJ2-3; D perhaps matches TRBD2 (5 bases). CDR3 length: 12 residues. V was cut by 6 bases and J by 7 bases, with 11 bases left in between. Germline V gene lookup returns CDR1 SGHTA and CDR2 FQGNSA. The CDR3 nucleotides are TGTGCCAGCAGGGAACTAGGAAATACGCAGTATTTT. Protein sequence: CASRELGNTQYF.

The V gene is TRBV29-1, the J gene TRBJ2-1, with 10 bases aligning to TRBD2. Losses at the gene ends were 6 bases for V and 6 bases for J; bases not matched to a gene: 5. Per germline, CDR1 SQVTM and CDR2 ANQGSEA. The CDR3 spans 13 residues. The CDR3 sequence: CSVLVAGGNEQFF. In DNA form, the CDR3 reads TGCAGCGTCTTAGTAGCGGGGGGCAATGAGCAGTTCTTC.

This chain uses TRBV12-3 or TRBV12-4 with TRBJ2-3; D perhaps matches TRBD2 (6 bases). The CDR3 consists of 15 residues. V was shortened by 0 bases and J by 1 base, with 8 bases between the two germline ends. The CDR3 protein is CASSLAPGGTDTQYF. Here the CDR3 DNA reads TGTGCCAGCAGTTTAGCTCCGGGAGGCACAGATACGCAGTATTTT.

This clonotype was picked up a small number of times. The V gene is TRBV6-6, the J gene TRBJ1-6; 10 nucleotides match TRBD1. The CDR3 runs to 16 residues. V was clipped by 7 bases and J by 6 bases; unmatched bases: 9. Germline CDR1 is MNHNY and CDR2 is SVGAGI (reference sequence). The CDR3: CASNPGQGRANSPLHF. CDR3 DNA sequence: TGTGCCAGCAACCCGGGACAGGGGAGAGCTAATTCACCCCTCCACTTT.

Ten or more counts support this clonotype. The gene calls are TRBV7-6 and TRBJ2-3; 10 bases align to TRBD1. CDR1 is SGHVS, CDR2 FNYEAQ, per germline. The CDR3 extends over 16 amino acids. Losses at the gene ends were 5 bases for V and 3 bases for J; bases not matched to a gene: 8. DNA of the CDR3: TGTGCCAGCAGCCAACCGAGGACAGGGGGGACAGATACGCAGTATTTT. Translating it yields CASSQPRTGGTDTQYF.

The V call is TRBV4-2, the J call TRBJ2-3, with 8 bases fitting TRBD1. The CDR3 spans 14 residues. Germline lookup yields CDR1 LGHNA and CDR2 YNFKEQ. The trim removed 7 bases at V and 0 bases at J, leaving 3 bases unmatched. The CDR3 sequence: CASTQGASTDTQYF. CDR3 sequence (DNA): TGTGCCAGCACCCAGGGGGCAAGCACAGATACGCAGTATTTT.

The rearrangement joins TRBV30 to TRBJ2-2; TRBD1 might be the D (6 bases). V lost 1 base and J 6 bases, leaving 18 bases between the germline ends. CDR1 is GTSNPN, CDR2 SVGIG, per germline (reference sequence). This CDR3 contains 16 residues. CDR3 DNA sequence: TGTGCCTGGAGTGGACCGCCCAGGGGCCCCGCCGGGGAGCTGTTTTTT. Amino acids: CAWSGPPRGPAGELFF.